This T cell receptor beta chain is from a study of post-analysis software for immune sequencing data. General study points: Controls showed lower frequencies than patients for roughly 5 TRBV segments, and TRBV5-6, TRBV5-1 and TRBV20-1 were among these. Controls significantly exceeded multiple sclerosis patients in normalized Chao1 diversity.

On this clonotype: Its antigen is still unknown.

Carried by the TCR beta cDNA libraries were unique molecular identifiers. Roughly 500,000 cDNA molecules were obtained from around 1 to 9.1 million T cells. TCRdb independently ran MiXCR on the PCR reads; one entry per CDR3 protein. The profile shows 750,000 to 900,000 distinct CDR3 sequences, around 46% of them singletons. Germline assignment: CDR1 SGHTA and CDR2 FQGTGA. V was pared by 1 base and J by 3 bases, with 10 bases of the junction left unmatched. The CDR3 totals 19 residues. The sequence was obtained from a girl aged 5-17 years with multiple sclerosis. Sequencing was done on a sample of blood. The gene calls are TRBV7-3 and TRBJ2-1; 12 bases fit TRBD2. CDR3: CASSLIGLAGGLLYNEQFF. The CDR3 coding sequence is TGTGCCAGCAGCTTAATCGGGCTAGCGGGAGGGCTACTCTACAATGAGCAGTTCTTC.